The 11 T cell receptor beta chains reported below all come from one sample, sequenced in a study of T cells after yellow fever vaccination. TCRdb re-derived calls from the 5' RACE reads in MiXCR, one entry per CDR3 protein. Among approximately 550,000 distinct CDR3 sequences listed, 15% to 20% were seen once. Sequenced material: PBMCs, taken 15 days after the yellow fever booster vaccination. The receptors here all came from a man aged 25 to 45 who received the YFV17D yellow fever vaccine.

The V call is TRBV6-1, the J call TRBJ2-7; D possibly corresponds to TRBD2 (6 bases). The CDR3 extends over 14 amino acids. Trimming took off 5 bases at V and 9 bases at J, with 20 bases between the two ends. The V gene's germline CDR1 is MNHNS and CDR2 SASEGT. The CDR3: CASSPEVRGAGQYF. Here the CDR3 DNA reads TGTGCCAGCAGTCCCGAGGTGCGCGGGGCAGGGCAGTACTTC.

V usage is TRBV15 and J usage is TRBJ2-6, with D perhaps matching TRBD1 (5 bases). This CDR3 has 17 amino acids. CDR1 and CDR2 from the germline V gene are LNHNV and YYDKDF (reference sequence). Deletions cut 0 bases from V and 2 bases from J, with 11 bases between. The CDR3 region has the DNA TGTGCCACCAGCAGAGATCTGGCAGGGACTGGGGCCAACGTCCTGACTTTC. Amino acid sequence: CATSRDLAGTGANVLTF.

The V and J genes are TRBV11-2 and TRBJ2-4, with D perhaps TRBD2 (6 bases). From germline, CDR1 is SGHAT and CDR2 FQNNGV. This CDR3 has 16 residues. Trimming removed 0 bases at V and 1 base at J, with 10 bases between. The CDR3 bases are TGTGCCAGCAGCTTAGACCCGGCGGGGGCCAAAAACATTCAGTACTTC. It is translated as CASSLDPAGAKNIQYF.

This chain joins TRBV5-1 and TRBJ2-1; 9 bases line up with TRBD2. V shed 3 bases, J shed 4 bases, and the junction held 8 bases outside the gene matches. The CDR3 runs to 16 residues. CDR1 and CDR2 from the germline V gene are SGHRS and YFSETQ. The DNA of the CDR3 is TGCGCCAGCAGCTCCTTACTAGCGGGCGGGTACAATGAGCAGTTCTTC. This gives the protein CASSSLLAGGYNEQFF.

This clonotype was observed a handful of times. V is TRBV23-1 and J is TRBJ2-1; D perhaps matches TRBD1 (5 bases). TRBV23-1 is noted as an ORF with a role that remains uncertain. CDR3 length: 14 residues. Trimming took 8 bases from V and 4 from J, leaving 15 bases between them. The CDR3 coding sequence is TGCGCCAGCGTAAAGCAGGGATCATACAATGAGCAGTTCTTC. Protein sequence: CASVKQGSYNEQFF.

The rearrangement joins TRBV12-3 or TRBV12-4 to TRBJ2-1; D uncertain. V was pared by 4 bases and J by 11 bases, with 15 bases between. The CDR3 loop spans 13 amino acids. DNA of the CDR3: TGTGCCAGCAGTTCCGCGGCCCCAGAAAAGCAGTTCTTC. This encodes CASSSAAPEKQFF.

The chain uses TRBV7-2 and TRBJ2-2; a weak D match, TRBD2 (8 bases). The CDR3 is 14 amino acids. Trimming took 3 bases from V and 6 from J, leaving 11 bases between them. Germline V lookup: CDR1 SGHTA, CDR2 FQGNSA. CDR3 sequence (DNA): TGTGCCAGCAGCTTTAGCGGGACAGCCGGGGAGCTGTTTTTT. Its translation is CASSFSGTAGELFF.

The chain carries TRBV7-2 and TRBJ2-2; D remains unclear. V was clipped by 7 bases and J by 7 bases, with 19 bases between them. CDR1 and CDR2 from the germline V gene are SGHTA and FQGNSA. This CDR3 contains 15 residues. CDR3: CASTSTASVNGELFF. As DNA, the CDR3 is TGTGCCAGCACTTCTACGGCATCCGTGAACGGGGAGCTGTTTTTT.

This clonotype was seen a few times. The V call is TRBV12-3 or TRBV12-4, the J call TRBJ2-3; D is unclear. The V end was cut by 5 bases, the J end by 5 bases, with 11 bases between. The CDR3 has 13 residues. CDR3 loop: CASSRGFGDTQYF. CDR3 in DNA: TGTGCCAGCAGTCGAGGCTTTGGAGATACGCAGTATTTT.

The rearrangement joins TRBV3-1 to TRBJ2-2; no clear D. This CDR3 is built from 16 residues. The germline V and J ends were trimmed by 2 bases and 2 bases, with 12 bases remaining between them. Looked up from germline, CDR1 is LGHDT and CDR2 is YNNKEL (reference sequence). In DNA form, the CDR3 reads TGTGCCAGCAGCCAACCTCTGCGTATCAACACCGGGGAGCTGTTTTTT. Its translation: CASSQPLRINTGELFF.

This clonotype showed up just a few times. The chain employs TRBV7-8 and TRBJ1-4; D is ambiguous. V was trimmed by 2 bases and J by 8 bases, leaving 3 bases between them. CDR1 and CDR2 (germline): SGHVS, FQNEAQ. The CDR3 loop spans 11 amino acids. This chain's CDR3 is CASSLREKLFF. In nucleotides, the CDR3 is TGTGCCAGCAGCTTAAGGGAAAAACTGTTTTTT.